This T cell receptor beta chain was obtained from a study of identifying expanded T cells in peripheral blood. No infections or other immune events were documented during collection. The CDR3 totals 13 residues. Per germline, CDR1 SQVTM and CDR2 ANQGSEA. The ends were cut back, 0 bases at V and 6 bases at J, with 8 bases in the middle. General study points: About 1.2 clones differed between technical replicates, versus approximately 17 and 20 over time.

Comments on this clone: Its matching antigen is unknown.

Assay: immunoSEQ multiplex PCR; the TCRdb copy retains only in-frame clones and omits some. The sample comprises around 84,000 clones, roughly 90% of which are singletons, and 7.3% rests with the top ten. The specimen was blood. The sequence derives from a person aged 18 to 70 in good health. This sequence joins TRBV29-1 and TRBJ2-2; no reliable D call. CDR3 in amino acids: CSVEDLASGELFF. The DNA of the CDR3 is TGCAGCGTTGAAGATCTTGCTTCCGGGGAGCTGTTTTTT.